This entry features one TCR beta chain sequence. The CDR3 is 18 residues long. Germline V lookup: CDR1 MGHRA, CDR2 YSYEKL. With 0 bases removed from V and 5 bases from J, the gap between germline ends came to 22 bases. Sequencing was performed with immunoSEQ multiplex PCR; in TCRdb, only in-frame clones are kept and a portion is missing. Among about 150,000 clones listed, about 94% were seen once. This sample was taken from a study of control samples from healthy donors and cancer patients. This clonotype was obtained from a man in his forties in good health. The V gene is TRBV4-1, the J gene TRBJ1-1; possible D gene TRBD1, 5 bases. The sequenced material came from blood. The CDR3 sequence: CASSQDWPGPRIGTEAFF. CDR3 coding DNA: TGCGCCAGCAGCCAAGATTGGCCGGGACCTCGAATTGGGACTGAAGCTTTCTTT.